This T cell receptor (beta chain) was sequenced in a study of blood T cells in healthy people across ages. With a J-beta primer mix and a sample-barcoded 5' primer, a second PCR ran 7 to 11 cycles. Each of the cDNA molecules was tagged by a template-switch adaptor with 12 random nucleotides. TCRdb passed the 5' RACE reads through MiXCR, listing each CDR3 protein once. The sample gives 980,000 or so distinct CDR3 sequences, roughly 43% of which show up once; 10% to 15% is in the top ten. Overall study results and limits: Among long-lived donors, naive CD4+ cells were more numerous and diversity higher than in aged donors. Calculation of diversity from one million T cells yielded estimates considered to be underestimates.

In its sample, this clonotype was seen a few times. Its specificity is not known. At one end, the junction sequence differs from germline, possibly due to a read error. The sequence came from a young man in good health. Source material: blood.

CDR3 in amino acids: CASSVAEGAEQFF. DNA for the CDR3: TGTGCCAGCAGCGTAGCCGAGGGGGCCGAGCAGTTCTTC. The chain joins TRBV7-6 to TRBJ2-1; 7 nucleotides agree with TRBD1. Germline V gives CDR1 SGHVS, CDR2 FNYEAQ. CDR3 size: 13 residues. Full variable domain (outside the CDR3, taken from reference TRBV7-6 and TRBJ2-1): GAGVSQSPRYKVTKRGQDVALRCDPISGHVSLYWYRQALGQGPEFLTYFNYEAQQDKSGLPNDRFSAERPEGSISTLTIQRTEQRDSAMYRCASSVAEGAEQFFGPGTRLTVL.